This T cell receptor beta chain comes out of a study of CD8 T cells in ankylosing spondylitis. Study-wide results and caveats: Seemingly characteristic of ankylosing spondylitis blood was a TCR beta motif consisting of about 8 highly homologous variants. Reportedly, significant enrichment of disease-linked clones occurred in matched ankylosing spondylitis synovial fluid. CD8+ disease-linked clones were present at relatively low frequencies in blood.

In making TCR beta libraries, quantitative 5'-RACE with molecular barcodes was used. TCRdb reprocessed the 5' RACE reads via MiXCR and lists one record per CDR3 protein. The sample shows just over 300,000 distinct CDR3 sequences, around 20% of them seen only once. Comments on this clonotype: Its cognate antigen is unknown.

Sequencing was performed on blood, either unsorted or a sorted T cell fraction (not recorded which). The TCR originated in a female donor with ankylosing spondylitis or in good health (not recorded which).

Written as DNA, the CDR3 is TGTGCCAGCACAAACGGGGACCTCCACAATGAGCAGTTCTTC. This codes for CASTNGDLHNEQFF. The chain couples TRBV6-2 or TRBV6-3 to TRBJ2-1; D possibly uses TRBD1 or TRBD2 (5 bases each). V was trimmed by 7 bases and J by 5 bases, leaving 15 bases between them. CDR1 and CDR2 from the germline V gene are MNHEY and SVGEGT. CDR3 length: 14 residues.